This T cell receptor beta chain is from a study of CD8 T cells in Susac syndrome. The study's findings and limits: That the number of individuals in its TCR sequencing and HLA analysis was relatively small was acknowledged by the study.

The authors carried out high-throughput sequencing of TCR beta. They applied it to CD8+ and CD4+ T cells obtained from blood. Matched for age and sex, the controls were healthy donors. The TEMRA cells underwent FACS enrichment, while the CD8+ and CD4+ T cells underwent negative isolation. The germline V and J ends were trimmed by 3 bases and 4 bases, with 16 bases remaining between them. The germline gives CDR1 MNHEY, CDR2 SMNVEV (reference sequence). This CDR3 has 16 residues. About this clonotype itself: The antigen is unknown.

RNA, at about 0.45 to 1 ug, was reverse transcribed with random hexamers. TCRdb re-called the immunoSEQ multiplex PCR reads with MiXCR, one entry per CDR3 protein. The repertoire holds fewer than 150,000 distinct CDR3 sequences, with around 94% as singletons. What was sequenced was CD8+ T cells from PBMCs. The sequence was obtained from a human donor in good health. The J gene is TRBJ2-1, the V gene TRBV27; maybe TRBD2 (6 bases). The CDR3 sequence: CASSLTTGTLYNEQFF. The DNA for the CDR3 is TGTGCCAGCAGTTTGACTACCGGGACTCTTTACAATGAGCAGTTCTTC.